The present T cell receptor (beta chain) was sequenced within a study of T cells in Graves' hyperthyroidism and ophthalmopathy. Germline CDR1 is ENHRY and CDR2 is SYGVKD. This CDR3 contains 15 residues. The junction had 14 bases not matched to a gene; V was cut back by 10 bases and J by 3 bases. A word on this clonotype: As yet, its antigen is unknown.

Amplification targeted TCR beta CDR3 regions from RNA transcripts. An initial round of RT-PCR targeting the TCR CDR3 relied on the HTBI primer set. One entry per CDR3 protein results from TCRdb running MiXCR on the multiplex PCR reads. The profile shows over 700,000 distinct CDR3 sequences, around 38% of them singletons. The study, taken as a whole, reports: The model anticipated ophthalmopathy a median about six months pre-onset. Ophthalmopathy was distinguished from stable hyperthyroidism by 13 V-J signatures.

Material for sequencing was blood. The chain employs TRBV10-3 and TRBJ1-2; 7 nucleotides align to TRBD1. The source of this sequence is a man aged 18 to 29 with Graves' hyperthyroidism. The CDR3 DNA reads as TGTGCCAGCAGCCGTAGACAGGGTGGGGACTATGGCTACACCTTC. Amino acid sequence: CASSRRQGGDYGYTF.